The clone carrying this TCR beta chain was seen more than once but under ten times. The data were obtained in a study of OX40 agonist ivuxolimab in advanced cancers. Sequencing used immunoSEQ multiplex PCR; TCRdb keeps in-frame clones, though not all of them. Of around 40,000 clones in the sample, 75% to 85% are singletons; the top ten hold 4% to 5%. CDR1 and CDR2 (germline): MDHEN, SYDVKM. The CDR3 is 18 amino acids. The V and J ends lost 6 bases and 3 bases respectively, with 21 bases between them. This sequence was found in an adult with an advanced solid tumor such as melanoma, head and neck, liver or kidney cancer. The material sequenced was CD4+ or CD8+ T cells sorted from blood, taken in a trial of the OX40 agonist ivuxolimab. The chain is built from TRBV28 and TRBJ1-6, with D tentatively TRBD1 (5 bases). CDR3 residues: CASRTLLGTSIYNSPLHF. CDR3 in DNA: TGTGCCAGCAGAACCCTTTTAGGGACCTCCATCTATAATTCACCCCTCCACTTT.